The clone carrying this TCR beta chain was observed at least ten times. The antigen is undetermined. TCR beta CDR3 regions were amplified from RNA. The HTBI primer set was used in a first-round RT-PCR of the TCR CDR3. Using its own MiXCR run on the multiplex PCR reads, TCRdb lists one record per CDR3 protein. The sample records some 320,000 distinct CDR3 sequences, approximately 15% being singletons. The CDR3 covers 14 residues. CDR1 is SEHNR and CDR2 is FQNEAQ in the germline V gene (reference sequence). Trimming pared 5 bases from V and 6 bases from J, leaving 15 bases between. This entry comes from a study of T cells in Graves' hyperthyroidism and ophthalmopathy. Overall study findings and caveats: Blood also showed most of the thyroid clonotypes that were expanded above 0.001.

The clonotype comes from a woman aged 40 to 50 with Graves' ophthalmopathy. J is TRBJ2-3 and V is TRBV7-9; D may be TRBD2 (6 bases). Sequencing was done on a sample of blood. The CDR3 DNA sequence: TGTGCCAGCAGCCCGGGACTGAGTGGGGATACGCAGTATTTT. Its protein product is CASSPGLSGDTQYF.